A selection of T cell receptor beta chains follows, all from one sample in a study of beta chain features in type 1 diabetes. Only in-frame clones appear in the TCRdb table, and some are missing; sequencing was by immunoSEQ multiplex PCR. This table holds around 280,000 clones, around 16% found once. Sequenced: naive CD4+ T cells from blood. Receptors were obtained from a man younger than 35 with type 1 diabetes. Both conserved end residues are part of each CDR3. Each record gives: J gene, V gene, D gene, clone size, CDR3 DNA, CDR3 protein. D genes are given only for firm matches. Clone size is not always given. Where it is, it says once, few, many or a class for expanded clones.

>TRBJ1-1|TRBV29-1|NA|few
TGCAGCGCCCTACGGGAAGACAGGGAAGCTTTCTTT
CSALREDREAFF
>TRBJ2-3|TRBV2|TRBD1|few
TGTGCCAGCAGTAGGGACAGAGGGGAGGATACGCAGTATTTT
CASSRDRGEDTQYF
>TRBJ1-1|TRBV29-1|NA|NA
TGCAGCGGGGAGGAAGGGAACACTGAAGCTTTCTTT
CSGEEGNTEAFF
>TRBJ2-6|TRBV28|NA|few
TGTGCCAGCAGTTTATCCAGGGCCTCTGGGGCCAACGTCCTGACTTTC
CASSLSRASGANVLTF
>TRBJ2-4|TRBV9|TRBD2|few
TGTGCCAGCAGCGTAGTAGGGCGGGAGAGTAAAAACATTCAGTACTTC
CASSVVGRESKNIQYF
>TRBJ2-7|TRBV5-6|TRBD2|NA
TGTGCCAGCAGCTTTTTTCTCTCGGGAGGAGGCTCCTACGAGCAGTACTTC
CASSFFLSGGGSYEQYF
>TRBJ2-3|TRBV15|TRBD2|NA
TGTGCCACCAGCAGACCCCCCGGGGCTAGCGGGAAACCAGATACGCAGTATTTT
CATSRPPGASGKPDTQYF
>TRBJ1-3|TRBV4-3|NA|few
TGCGCCAGCAGCCAAGAAGCCCGCTTAAACTTAGACACCATATATTTT
CASSQEARLNLDTIYF
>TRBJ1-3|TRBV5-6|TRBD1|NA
TGTGCCAGCAGCGCTTTACGACAGGGTCGGGCTGGAAACACCATATATTTT
CASSALRQGRAGNTIYF
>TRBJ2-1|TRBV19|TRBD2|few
TGTGCCAGTAGTATCTCTCCAGCGGGGGGGGTTGGTGAGCAGTTCTTC
CASSISPAGGVGEQFF
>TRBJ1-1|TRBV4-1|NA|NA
TGCGCCAGCAGCCATACAGGGTCTATGAACACTGAAGCTTTCTTT
CASSHTGSMNTEAFF
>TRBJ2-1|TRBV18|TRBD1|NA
TGTGCCAGCTCACCGGGGGACAGGGCCCGCGGTGAGCAGTTCTTC
CASSPGDRARGEQFF
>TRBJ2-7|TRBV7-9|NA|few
TGTGCCAGCAGCAAACTCTACGAGCAGTACTTC
CASSKLYEQYF
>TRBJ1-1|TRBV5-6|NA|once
TGTGCCAGCAGCTGGAGGGGCGCGGGGTCCACTGAAGCTTTCTTT
CASSWRGAGSTEAFF
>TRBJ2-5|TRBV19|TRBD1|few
TGTGCCAGTAGCCCTGGGACAGTGAAACAAGAGACCCAGTACTTC
CASSPGTVKQETQYF
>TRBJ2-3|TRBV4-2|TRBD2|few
TGTGCCAGCAGCTTAACCGGGACTAGCGGGTCAGATACGCAGTATTTT
CASSLTGTSGSDTQYF
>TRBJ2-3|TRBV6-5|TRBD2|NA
TGTGCCAGCAGTTACCGCGGGACTAAGGATACAGATACGCAGTATTTT
CASSYRGTKDTDTQYF
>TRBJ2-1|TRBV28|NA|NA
TGTGCCAGCTTTGCGGGGTCCAATGAGCAGTTCTTC
CASFAGSNEQFF
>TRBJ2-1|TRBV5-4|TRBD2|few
TGTGCCAGCAGCTGGAGCGGGGGTAATGAGCAGTTCTTC
CASSWSGGNEQFF
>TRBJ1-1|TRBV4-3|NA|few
TGCGCCAGCAGCCAACTAGGGGATCACAGGGCCCTGAACACTGAAGCTTTCTTT
CASSQLGDHRALNTEAFF
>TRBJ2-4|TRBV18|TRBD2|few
TGTGCCAGCTCACCAGGACTAGACAACATTCAGTACTTC
CASSPGLDNIQYF
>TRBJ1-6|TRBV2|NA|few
TGTGCCAGCAGCTTTGATAATTCACCCCTCCACTTT
CASSFDNSPLHF
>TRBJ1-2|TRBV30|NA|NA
TGTGCCTGGAGTGTACGAGCGGGGTTTAACTATGGCTACACCTTC
CAWSVRAGFNYGYTF
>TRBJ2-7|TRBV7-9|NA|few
TGTGCCAGCAGCTTACAGGCATCCTACGAGCAGTACTTC
CASSLQASYEQYF
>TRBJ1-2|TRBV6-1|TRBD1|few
TGTGCCAGCAGTGAGGCCGGGACAGGGTTATATGGCTACACCTTC
CASSEAGTGLYGYTF
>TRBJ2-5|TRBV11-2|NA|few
TGTGCCAGCAGCGCCCAGACAGGGAGGTATTGGGAGACCCAGTACTTC
CASSAQTGRYWETQYF
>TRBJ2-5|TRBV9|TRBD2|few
TGTGCCAGCAGCGAGGGGACTAGCGGCCAAGAGACCCAGTACTTC
CASSEGTSGQETQYF
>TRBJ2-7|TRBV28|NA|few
TGTGCCAGCAGTTTCTCCCGGGACTTGGAGTACTTC
CASSFSRDLEYF
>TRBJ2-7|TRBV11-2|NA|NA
TGTGCCAGCAGCTTAAACGGCGCAGGGTCCTACGAGCAGTACTTC
CASSLNGAGSYEQYF
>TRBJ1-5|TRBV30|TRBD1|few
TGTGCCTGGGGACAGGGTAGCGATCAGCCCCAGCATTTT
CAWGQGSDQPQHF
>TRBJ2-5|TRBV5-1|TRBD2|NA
TGCGCCAGCAGCCCGACTAGCGGGGGGGCCGGCGAGACCCAGTACTTC
CASSPTSGGAGETQYF
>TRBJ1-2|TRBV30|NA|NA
TGTGCCTGGAGCAGAGACAGGCCCCTAAACTATGGCTACACCTTC
CAWSRDRPLNYGYTF
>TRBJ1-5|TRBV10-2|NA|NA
TGCGCCAGCAGTGAGTCTAACAATCAGCCCCAGCATTTT
CASSESNNQPQHF
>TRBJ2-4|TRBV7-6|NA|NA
TGTGCCAGCAGCGCGTGGGTCCCGACGGGCAAAAACATTCAGTACTTC
CASSAWVPTGKNIQYF
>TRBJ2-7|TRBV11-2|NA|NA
TGTGCCAGCAGCTTTAGAGGAGACAGGAGCTCCTACGAGCAGTACTTC
CASSFRGDRSSYEQYF
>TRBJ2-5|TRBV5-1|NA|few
TGCGCCAGCAGCTTGGACGGCAGGCCAGAAGAGACCCAGTACTTC
CASSLDGRPEETQYF
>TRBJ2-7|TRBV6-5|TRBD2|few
TGTGCCAGCAGTCTAGCGGGGGGGCGGAACGAGCAGTACTTC
CASSLAGGRNEQYF
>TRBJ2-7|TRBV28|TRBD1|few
TGTGCCAGCAGTTTATGGGCAGGGGGCGAGTACGAGCAGTACTTC
CASSLWAGGEYEQYF
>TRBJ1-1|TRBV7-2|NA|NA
TGTGCCAGCAGCTGGGACATGAACACTGAAGCTTTCTTT
CASSWDMNTEAFF